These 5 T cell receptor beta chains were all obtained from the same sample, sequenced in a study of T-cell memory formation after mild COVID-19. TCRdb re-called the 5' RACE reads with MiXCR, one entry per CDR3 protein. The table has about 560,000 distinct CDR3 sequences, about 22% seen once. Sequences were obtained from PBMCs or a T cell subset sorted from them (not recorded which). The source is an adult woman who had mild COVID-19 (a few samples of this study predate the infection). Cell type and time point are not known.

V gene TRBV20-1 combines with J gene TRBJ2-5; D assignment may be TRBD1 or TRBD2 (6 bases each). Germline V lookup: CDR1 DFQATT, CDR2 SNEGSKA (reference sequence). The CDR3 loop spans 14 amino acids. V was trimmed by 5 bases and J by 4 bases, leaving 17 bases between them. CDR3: CSAGYGGRSETQYF. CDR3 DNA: TGCAGTGCTGGCTATGGGGGGCGGTCAGAGACCCAGTACTTC.

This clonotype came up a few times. As DNA, the CDR3 is TGCGCCAGCAGTGCCGGACCCCTTTTAACGGACATTCAGTACTTC. It translates to CASSAGPLLTDIQYF. The chain links TRBV5-1 to TRBJ2-4; D remains ambiguous. The CDR3 is made up of 15 amino acids. Per germline, CDR1 SGHRS and CDR2 YFSETQ. Trimming shortened V by 5 bases and J by 8 bases, and 20 bases separated the two germline ends.

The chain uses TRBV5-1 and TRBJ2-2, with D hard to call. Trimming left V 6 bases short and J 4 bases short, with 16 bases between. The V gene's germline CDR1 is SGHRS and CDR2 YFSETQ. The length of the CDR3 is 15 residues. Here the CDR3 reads CASTMTLTGTGELFF. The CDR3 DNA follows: TGCGCCAGCACGATGACGCTTACGGGCACCGGGGAGCTGTTTTTT.

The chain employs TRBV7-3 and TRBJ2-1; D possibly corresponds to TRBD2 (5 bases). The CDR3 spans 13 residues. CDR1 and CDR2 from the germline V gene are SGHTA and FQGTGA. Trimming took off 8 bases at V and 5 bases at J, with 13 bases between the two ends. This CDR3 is CASSGGRDNEQFF. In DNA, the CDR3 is TGTGCCAGCTCCGGAGGAAGAGACAATGAGCAGTTCTTC.

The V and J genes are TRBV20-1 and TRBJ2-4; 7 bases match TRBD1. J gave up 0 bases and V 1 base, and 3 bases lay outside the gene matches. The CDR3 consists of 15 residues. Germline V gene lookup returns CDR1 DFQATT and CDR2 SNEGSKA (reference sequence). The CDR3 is CSARAGGLAKNIQYF. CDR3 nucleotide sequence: TGCAGTGCTAGAGCAGGGGGTCTAGCCAAAAACATTCAGTACTTC.